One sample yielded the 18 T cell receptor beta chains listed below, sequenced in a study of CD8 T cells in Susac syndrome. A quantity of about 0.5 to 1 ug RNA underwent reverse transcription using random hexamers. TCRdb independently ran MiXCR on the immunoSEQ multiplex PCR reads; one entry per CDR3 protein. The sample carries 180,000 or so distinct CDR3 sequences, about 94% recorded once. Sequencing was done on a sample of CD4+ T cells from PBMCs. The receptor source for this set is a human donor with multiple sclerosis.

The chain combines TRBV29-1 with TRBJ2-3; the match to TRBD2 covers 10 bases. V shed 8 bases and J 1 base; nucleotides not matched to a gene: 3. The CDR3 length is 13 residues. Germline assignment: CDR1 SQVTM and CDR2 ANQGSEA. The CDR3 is CSLTSGGTDTQYF. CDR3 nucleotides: TGCAGCCTAACTAGCGGGGGCACAGATACGCAGTATTTT.

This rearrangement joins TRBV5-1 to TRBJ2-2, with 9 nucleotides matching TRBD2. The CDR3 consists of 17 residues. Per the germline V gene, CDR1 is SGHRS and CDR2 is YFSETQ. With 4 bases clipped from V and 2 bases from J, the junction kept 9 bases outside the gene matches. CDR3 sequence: CASSAYSGGLNTGELFF. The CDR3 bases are TGCGCCAGCAGCGCCTATAGCGGGGGACTCAACACCGGGGAGCTGTTTTTT.

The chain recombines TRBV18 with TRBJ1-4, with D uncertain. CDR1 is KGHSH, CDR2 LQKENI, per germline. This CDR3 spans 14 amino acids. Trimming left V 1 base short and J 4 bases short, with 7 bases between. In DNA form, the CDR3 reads TGTGCCAGCTCACCACAGGGCGATAATGAAAAACTGTTTTTT. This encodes CASSPQGDNEKLFF.

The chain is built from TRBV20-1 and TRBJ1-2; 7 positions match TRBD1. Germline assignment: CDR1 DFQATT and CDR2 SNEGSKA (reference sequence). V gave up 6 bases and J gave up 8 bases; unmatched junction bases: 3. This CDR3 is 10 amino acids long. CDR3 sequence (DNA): TGCAGTGCCAACAGGGGCGGCTACACCTTC. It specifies CSANRGGYTF.

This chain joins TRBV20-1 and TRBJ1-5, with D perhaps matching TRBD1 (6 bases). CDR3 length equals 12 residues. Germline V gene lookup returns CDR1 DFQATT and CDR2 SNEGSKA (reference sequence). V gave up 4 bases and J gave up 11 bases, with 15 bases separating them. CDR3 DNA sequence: TGCAGTGCTAAGGGGGGGGTTAGAGCCCAGCATTTT. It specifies CSAKGGVRAQHF.

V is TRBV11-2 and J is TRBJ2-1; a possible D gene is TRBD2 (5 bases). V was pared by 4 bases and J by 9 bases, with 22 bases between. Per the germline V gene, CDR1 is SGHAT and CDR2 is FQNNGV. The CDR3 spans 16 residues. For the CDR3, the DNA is TGTGCCAGCAGCTCCTTAGGCAGATTCGGGAACGGTGAGCAGTTCTTC. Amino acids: CASSSLGRFGNGEQFF.

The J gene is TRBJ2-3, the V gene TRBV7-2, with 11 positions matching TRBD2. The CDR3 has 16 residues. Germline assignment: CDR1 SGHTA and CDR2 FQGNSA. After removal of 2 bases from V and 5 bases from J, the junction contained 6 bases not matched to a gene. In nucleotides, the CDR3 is TGTGCCAGCAGCTTAAGGACTAGCGGGCTTCAAGATACGCAGTATTTT. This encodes CASSLRTSGLQDTQYF.

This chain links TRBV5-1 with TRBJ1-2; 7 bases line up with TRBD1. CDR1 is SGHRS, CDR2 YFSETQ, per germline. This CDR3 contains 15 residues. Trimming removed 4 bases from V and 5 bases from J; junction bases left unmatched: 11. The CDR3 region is CASSERTGLPYGYTF. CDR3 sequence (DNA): TGCGCCAGCAGCGAAAGGACAGGTCTCCCATATGGCTACACCTTC.

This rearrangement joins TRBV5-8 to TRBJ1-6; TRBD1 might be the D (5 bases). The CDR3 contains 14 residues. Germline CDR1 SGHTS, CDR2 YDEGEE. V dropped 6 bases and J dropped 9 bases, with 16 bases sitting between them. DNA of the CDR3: TGTGCCAGCACCATAGTTGGGGGAGGTTCACCCCTCCACTTT. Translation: CASTIVGGGSPLHF.

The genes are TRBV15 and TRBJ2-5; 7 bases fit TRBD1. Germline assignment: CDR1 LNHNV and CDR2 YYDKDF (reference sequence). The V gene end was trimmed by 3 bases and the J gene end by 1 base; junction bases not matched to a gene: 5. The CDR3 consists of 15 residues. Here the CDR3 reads CATSRRDSSQETQYF. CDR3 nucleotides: TGTGCCACCAGCAGGAGGGACAGCTCCCAAGAGACCCAGTACTTC.

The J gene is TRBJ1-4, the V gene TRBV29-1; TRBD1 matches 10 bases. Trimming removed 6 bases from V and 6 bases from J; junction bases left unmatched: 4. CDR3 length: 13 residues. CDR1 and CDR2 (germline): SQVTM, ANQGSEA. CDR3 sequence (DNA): TGCAGCGTACCCGGGACAGGGGATGAAAAACTGTTTTTT. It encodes CSVPGTGDEKLFF.

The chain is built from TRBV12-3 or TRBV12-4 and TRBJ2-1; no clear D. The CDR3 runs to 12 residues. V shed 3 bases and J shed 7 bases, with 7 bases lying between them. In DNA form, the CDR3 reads TGTGCCAGCAGTTTCGGTATTAATGAGCAGTTCTTC. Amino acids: CASSFGINEQFF.

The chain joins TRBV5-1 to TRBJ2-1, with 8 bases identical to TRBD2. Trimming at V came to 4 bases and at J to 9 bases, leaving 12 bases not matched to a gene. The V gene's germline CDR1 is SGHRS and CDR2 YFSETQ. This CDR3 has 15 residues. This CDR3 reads CASSIGLAWAGEQFF. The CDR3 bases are TGCGCCAGCAGCATCGGACTAGCATGGGCGGGTGAGCAGTTCTTC.

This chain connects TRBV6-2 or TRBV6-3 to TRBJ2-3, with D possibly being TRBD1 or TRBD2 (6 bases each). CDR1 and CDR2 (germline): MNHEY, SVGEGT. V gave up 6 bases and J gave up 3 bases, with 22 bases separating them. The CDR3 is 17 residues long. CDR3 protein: CASSPRGRGPRTDTQYF. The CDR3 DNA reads TGTGCCAGCAGCCCCCGGGGGCGCGGACCCAGAACAGATACGCAGTATTTT.

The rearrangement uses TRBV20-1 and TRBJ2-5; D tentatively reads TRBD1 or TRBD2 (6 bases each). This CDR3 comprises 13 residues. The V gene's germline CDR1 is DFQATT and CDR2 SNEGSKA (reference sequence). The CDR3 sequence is CSGLGGRIETQYF. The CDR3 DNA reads TGCAGCGGCCTAGGGGGGCGGATAGAGACCCAGTACTTC.

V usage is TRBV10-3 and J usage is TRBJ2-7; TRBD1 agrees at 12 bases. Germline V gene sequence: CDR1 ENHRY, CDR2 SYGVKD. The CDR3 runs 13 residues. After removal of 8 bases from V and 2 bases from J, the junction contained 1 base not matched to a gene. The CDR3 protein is CAIRDRGPYEQYF. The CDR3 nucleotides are TGTGCCATCCGGGACAGGGGGCCCTACGAGCAGTACTTC.

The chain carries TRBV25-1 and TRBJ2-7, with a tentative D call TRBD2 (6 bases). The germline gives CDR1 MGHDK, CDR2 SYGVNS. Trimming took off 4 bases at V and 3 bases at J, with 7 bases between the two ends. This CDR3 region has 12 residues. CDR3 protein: CASSGGVYEQYF. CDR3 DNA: TGTGCCAGCAGTGGGGGGGTCTACGAGCAGTACTTC.

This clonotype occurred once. CDR3 DNA: TGTGCCAGCAGTTACAAAGCTGTAACATTGTGGGGACAGGGCTACGAGCAGTACTTC. Residues: CASSYKAVTLWGQGYEQYF. The chain carries TRBV6-5 and TRBJ2-7; TRBD1 agrees at 9 bases. This CDR3 is built from 19 residues. V gave up 2 bases and J gave up 3 bases; unmatched junction bases: 17. CDR1 MNHEY and CDR2 SVGAGI come from the germline V gene.